This T cell receptor beta chain is from a study of blood T cell repertoires in COVID-19. Seattle cases were enrolled at active infection and followed longitudinally. The CDR3 is 16 amino acids. The germline gives CDR1 SGDLS, CDR2 YYNGEE. The ends were cut back, 3 bases at V and 4 bases at J, with 19 bases in the middle. In the original processing: Reference gene primer amplification gave estimated nucleated cell counts. Using immunoSEQ multiplex PCR, the repertoire was profiled, and TCRdb retains in-frame clones only, with some absent. The D gene and trimming were derived from the DNA, and the V and J assignments and clone size from that table. This sample has some 500,000 clones, with about 88% found just once.

The receptor was isolated from a woman between 50 and 59 years old with COVID-19, enrolled during active disease. The rearrangement links TRBV9 to TRBJ1-2; D might be TRBD1 (6 bases). The sample taken for sequencing was peripheral blood. In DNA, the CDR3 is TGTGCCAGCAGCGGGGGGGGCGCTTCCCTTGGCTATGGCTACACCTTC. Protein product: CASSGGGASLGYGYTF.